This T cell receptor beta chain was identified in a study of T cells in Graves' hyperthyroidism and ophthalmopathy. Germline V gene lookup returns CDR1 LGHNA and CDR2 YNFKEQ. Trimming pared 0 bases from V and 0 bases from J, leaving 24 bases between. The CDR3 spans 22 residues. The study, taken as a whole, reports: With a median lead of approximately 6.4 months before onset, the model predicted ophthalmopathy.

In this sample, this clonotype turned up a few times. The antigen remains unidentified. Clinical symptoms, serum thyroxine and TRAb, thyroid ultrasound and orbital computed tomography were used for the diagnoses. TCR beta CDR3 sequences were amplified from RNA transcripts. During a first-round RT-PCR of the TCR CDR3, the HTBI primer set was used. In TCRdb, the multiplex PCR reads were re-called with MiXCR into one record per CDR3 protein. This table holds approximately 350,000 distinct CDR3 sequences, around 15% found once. Sequenced sample: blood. The V call is TRBV4-2, the J call TRBJ2-6, with D perhaps TRBD2 (6 bases). The receptor was isolated from a woman in her sixties or seventies with Graves' ophthalmopathy. CDR3 coding DNA: TGTGCCAGCAGCCAAGACGGGTGGAACGACCTTAGCGGAAACTCTGGGGCCAACGTCCTGACTTTC. Translation: CASSQDGWNDLSGNSGANVLTF.